Reported below is one T cell receptor (beta chain). Its cognate antigen has yet to be identified. No much larger clonotype is one base removed from it; base qualities were not supplied. The study tested focal radiation therapy combined with CTLA-4 blockade (ipilimumab) in patients with chemo-refractory metastatic non-small-cell lung cancer. Library generation was performed with the immunoSEQ multiplex PCR assay. In its TCRdb copy, this immuneACCESS table keeps in-frame sequences only and misses some clones. Where compared with another copy, unresolved V genes explain less than half of these, and the others have no known cause. Here the sample has around 100,000 clones; more than 75% occur a single time. The ten largest clonotypes hold around 3.3% of the sample. This record belongs to a study of radiotherapy plus CTLA-4 blockade in lung cancer (dated by TCRdb to the late 2010s). Broadly, across the study: Objective responses were observed in 18% of enrolled patients, and disease control was achieved in around 30%. Paper-wide results and their limitations: After treatment with radiotherapy and ipilimumab, TCR clones that originated in tumors expanded in peripheral blood. The strongest predictors of response, as reported, were early dynamic changes in blood T cell clones along with a rise in serum interferon-beta after radiation.

V has 2 bases trimmed and J has 1 base trimmed; junction bases matching no gene number 4. The germline V gene encodes CDR1 SGHDT and CDR2 YYEEEE. The CDR3 contains 16 residues, cysteine and phenylalanine counted. Left in the record is the CDR3 DNA by itself, 48 bases read in frame from the first base. The sequencing used peripheral blood, collected from a patient treated with radiotherapy plus ipilimumab. The sequence derives from a human donor with non-small cell lung cancer that progressed on radiotherapy plus ipilimumab. Some clones in this sample may be carry-over from other donors' samples. This receptor chain uses TRBV5-6 and TRBJ2-3, with TRBD2 identical over 10 junction bases. This receptor has the CDR3 CASSFLAGAGTDTQYF. The bases read TGTGCCAGCAGCTTTCTAGCGGGGGCTGGCACAGATACGCAGTATTTT.